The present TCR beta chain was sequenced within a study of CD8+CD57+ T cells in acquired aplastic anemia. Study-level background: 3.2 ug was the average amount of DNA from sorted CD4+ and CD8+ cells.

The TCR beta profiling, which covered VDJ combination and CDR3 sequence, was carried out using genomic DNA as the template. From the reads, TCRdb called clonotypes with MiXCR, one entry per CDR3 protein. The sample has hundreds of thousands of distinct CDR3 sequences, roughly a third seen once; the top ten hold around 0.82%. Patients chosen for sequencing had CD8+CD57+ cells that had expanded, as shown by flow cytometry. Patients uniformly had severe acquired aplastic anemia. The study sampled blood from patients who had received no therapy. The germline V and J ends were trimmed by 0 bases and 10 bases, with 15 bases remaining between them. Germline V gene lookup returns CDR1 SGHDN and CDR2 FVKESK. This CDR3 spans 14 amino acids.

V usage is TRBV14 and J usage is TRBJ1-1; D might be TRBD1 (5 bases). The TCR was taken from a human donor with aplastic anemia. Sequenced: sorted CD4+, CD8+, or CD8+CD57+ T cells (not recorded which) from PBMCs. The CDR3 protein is CASSQEVGVGRAFF. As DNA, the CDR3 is TGTGCCAGCAGCCAAGAGGTAGGTGTGGGACGAGCTTTCTTT.